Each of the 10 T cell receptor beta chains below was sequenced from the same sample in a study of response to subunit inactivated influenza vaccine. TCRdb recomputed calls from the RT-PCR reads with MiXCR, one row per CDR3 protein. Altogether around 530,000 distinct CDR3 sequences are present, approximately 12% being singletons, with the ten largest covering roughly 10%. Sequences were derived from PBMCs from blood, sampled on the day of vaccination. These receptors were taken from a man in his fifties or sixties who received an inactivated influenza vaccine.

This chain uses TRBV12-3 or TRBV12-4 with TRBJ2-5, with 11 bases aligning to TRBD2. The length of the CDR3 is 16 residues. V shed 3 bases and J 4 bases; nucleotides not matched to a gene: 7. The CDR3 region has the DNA TGTGCCAGCAGTTTGGAAATAGCGGGGGGGTTAGAGACCCAGTACTTC. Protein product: CASSLEIAGGLETQYF.

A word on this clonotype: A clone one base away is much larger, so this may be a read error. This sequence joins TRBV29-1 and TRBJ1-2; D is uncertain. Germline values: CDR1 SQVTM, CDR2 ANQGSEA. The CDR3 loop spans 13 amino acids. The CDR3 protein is CSVDPVGVYGHTF. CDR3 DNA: TGCAGCGTTGATCCCGTTGGGGTGTATGGCCACACCTTC.

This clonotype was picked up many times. CDR3 sequence: CSVEDTRTGTGVPTDTQYF. CDR3 DNA: TGCAGCGTTGAAGACACGAGAACGGGAACAGGGGTTCCCACAGATACGCAGTATTTT. The J gene is TRBJ2-3, the V gene TRBV29-1; the match to TRBD1 covers 7 bases. Germline values: CDR1 SQVTM, CDR2 ANQGSEA. The V segment lost 0 bases and the J segment 2 bases; nucleotides outside the gene matches: 17. The length of the CDR3 is 19 residues.

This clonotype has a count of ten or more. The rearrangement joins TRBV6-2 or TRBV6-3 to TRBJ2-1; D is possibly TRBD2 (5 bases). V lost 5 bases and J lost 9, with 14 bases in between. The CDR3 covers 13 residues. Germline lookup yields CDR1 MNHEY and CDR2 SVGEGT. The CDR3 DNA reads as TGTGCCAGCAGTGGGAGTTTAAATGGTGAGCAGTTCTTC. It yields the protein CASSGSLNGEQFF.

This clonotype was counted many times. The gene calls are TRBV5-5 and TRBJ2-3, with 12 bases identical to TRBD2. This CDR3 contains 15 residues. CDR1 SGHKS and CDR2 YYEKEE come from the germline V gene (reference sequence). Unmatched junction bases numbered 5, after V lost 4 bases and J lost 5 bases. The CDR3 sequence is CASSRTSGTVDTQYF. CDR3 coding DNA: TGTGCCAGCAGCAGGACTAGCGGGACGGTAGATACGCAGTATTTT.

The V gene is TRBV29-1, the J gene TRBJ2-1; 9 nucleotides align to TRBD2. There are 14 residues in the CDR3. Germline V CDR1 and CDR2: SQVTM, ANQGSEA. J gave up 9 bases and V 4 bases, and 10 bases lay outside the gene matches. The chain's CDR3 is CSVAGLAPSVEQFF. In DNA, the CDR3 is TGCAGCGTTGCTGGACTAGCGCCCTCAGTTGAGCAGTTCTTC.

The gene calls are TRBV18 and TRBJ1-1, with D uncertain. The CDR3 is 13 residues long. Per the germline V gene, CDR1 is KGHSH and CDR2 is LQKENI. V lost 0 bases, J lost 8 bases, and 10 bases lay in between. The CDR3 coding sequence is TGTGCCAGCTCACCACCGCAAGACCGAGAAGCTTTCTTT. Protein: CASSPPQDREAFF.

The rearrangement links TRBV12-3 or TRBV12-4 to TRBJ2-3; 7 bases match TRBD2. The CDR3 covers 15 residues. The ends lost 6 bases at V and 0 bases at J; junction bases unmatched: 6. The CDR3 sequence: CASSFSGLSTDTQYF. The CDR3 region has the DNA TGTGCCAGCAGCTTTAGCGGGCTTAGCACAGATACGCAGTATTTT.

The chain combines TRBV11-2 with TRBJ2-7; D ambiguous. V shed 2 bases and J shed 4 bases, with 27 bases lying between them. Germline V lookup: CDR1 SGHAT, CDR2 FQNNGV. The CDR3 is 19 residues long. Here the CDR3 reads CASSLFKLSIPPPLYEQYF. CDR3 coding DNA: TGTGCCAGCAGCTTATTCAAGTTGTCTATCCCCCCTCCCTTATACGAGCAGTACTTC.

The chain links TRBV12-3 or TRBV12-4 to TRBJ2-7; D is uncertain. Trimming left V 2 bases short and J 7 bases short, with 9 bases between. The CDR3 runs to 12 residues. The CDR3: CASSLSSLEQYF. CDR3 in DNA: TGTGCCAGCAGTTTATCGAGTTTGGAGCAGTACTTC.